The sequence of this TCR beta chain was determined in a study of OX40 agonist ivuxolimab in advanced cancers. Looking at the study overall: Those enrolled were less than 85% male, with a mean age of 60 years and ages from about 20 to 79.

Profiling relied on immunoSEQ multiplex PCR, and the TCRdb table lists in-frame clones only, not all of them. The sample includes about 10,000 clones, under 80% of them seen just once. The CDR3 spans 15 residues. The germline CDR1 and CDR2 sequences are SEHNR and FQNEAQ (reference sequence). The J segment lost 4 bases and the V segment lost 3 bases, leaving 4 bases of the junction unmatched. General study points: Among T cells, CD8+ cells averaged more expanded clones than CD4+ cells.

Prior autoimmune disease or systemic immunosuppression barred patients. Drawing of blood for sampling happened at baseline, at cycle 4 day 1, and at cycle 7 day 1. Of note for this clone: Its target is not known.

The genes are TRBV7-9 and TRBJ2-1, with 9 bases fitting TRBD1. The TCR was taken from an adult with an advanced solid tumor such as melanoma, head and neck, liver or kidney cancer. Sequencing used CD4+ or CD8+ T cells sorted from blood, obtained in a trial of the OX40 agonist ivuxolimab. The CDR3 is CASSFGTGTYNEQFF. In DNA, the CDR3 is TGTGCCAGCAGCTTTGGGACAGGGACATACAATGAGCAGTTCTTC. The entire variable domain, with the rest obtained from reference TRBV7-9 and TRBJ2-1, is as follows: DTGVSQNPRHKITKRGQNVTFRCDPISEHNRLYWYRQTLGQGPEFLTYFQNEAQLEKSRLLSDRFSAERPKGSFSTLEIQRTEQGDSAMYLCASSFGTGTYNEQFFGPGTRLTVL.